Below are 4 T cell receptor beta chains sequenced from a single sample in a study of Ad26.COV2.S vaccination and SARS-CoV-2 variants. Treatment indicated: roughly 20 received Ad26.COV2.S at low or high dose, single or two shots; five or six received placebo; per-sample allocation not given. Sampling happened 63 days after the first vaccine or placebo injection. The data were produced by immunoSEQ multiplex PCR, yet TCRdb's version contains in-frame clones alone and is incomplete. The sample consists of under 600,000 clones, 80% to 90% of them appearing once. This specimen was peripheral blood, taken in a trial of Ad26.COV2.S vaccine versus placebo. The receptors originated from a person aged 18-65 years who received the Ad26.COV2.S COVID-19 vaccine or a placebo.

V gene TRBV7-2 combines with J gene TRBJ1-4, with D possibly being TRBD1 (5 bases). V lost 5 bases, J lost 7 bases, and 14 bases lay in between. The germline V gene encodes CDR1 SGHTA and CDR2 FQGNSA. CDR3 size: 14 residues. CDR3 in DNA: TGTGCCAGCAGCAGGGGACCGGGATTTGAAAAACTGTTTTTT. It yields the protein CASSRGPGFEKLFF.

V and J are TRBV28 and TRBJ2-7; 7 bases agree with TRBD1. The ends lost 5 bases at V and 0 bases at J; junction bases unmatched: 7. Germline CDR1 reads MDHEN; CDR2 reads SYDVKM. CDR3 length: 15 residues. The chain's CDR3 is CASSDTGTVSYEQYF. CDR3 DNA sequence: TGTGCCAGCAGTGATACCGGGACAGTCTCCTACGAGCAGTACTTC.

This clone was detected once. J is TRBJ1-1 and V is TRBV4-3; 9 bases match TRBD1. This CDR3 has 15 residues. Germline-derived CDR1 and CDR2 are LGHNA and YSLEER. Trimming took 1 base from V and 4 from J; bases not matched to a gene: 4. Here the CDR3 reads CASSQGRDRATEAFF. Written as DNA, the CDR3 is TGCGCCAGCAGCCAAGGGAGGGACAGGGCCACTGAAGCTTTCTTT.

In this sample, this clone turned up a few times. The chain is built from TRBV10-3 and TRBJ2-7; the match to TRBD2 covers 9 bases. The CDR3 covers 13 residues. In germline, CDR1 is ENHRY, CDR2 SYGVKD. J was trimmed by 6 bases and V by 4 bases; bases with no gene match: 4. CDR3 protein: CAISVAGVPEQYF. CDR3 sequence (DNA): TGTGCCATCAGTGTAGCGGGAGTTCCCGAGCAGTACTTC.